The rows below give T cell receptor beta chains drawn from one sample of a study of beta chain features in type 1 diabetes. The data were produced by immunoSEQ multiplex PCR, yet TCRdb's version contains in-frame clones alone and is incomplete. The data hold under 350,000 clones, with under 8.5% observed a single time. Sequences were obtained from central memory CD4+ T cells from blood. The receptor source for this set is a woman aged 18 to 35 in good health. The CDR3 runs from the conserved cysteine through the conserved F or W. A D gene is named only where the DNA matches it firmly.

d_call | j_call | v_call | cdr3_aa
NA | TRBJ2-7 | TRBV29-1 | CSVGTLGDNYEQYF
NA | TRBJ2-1 | TRBV7-2 | CASSFRGVKNEQFF
NA | TRBJ2-3 | TRBV10-3 | CAISGGPRDTQYF
TRBD1 | TRBJ1-1 | TRBV7-8 | CASSLTQGSGTEAFF
NA | TRBJ2-3 | TRBV6-6 | CASSYSTASTDTQYF
NA | TRBJ1-2 | TRBV20-1 | CSAREGRGYTF
NA | TRBJ2-5 | TRBV10-3 | CAIRAKYERTKETQYF
TRBD2 | TRBJ2-7 | TRBV14 | CASSPGLASGEQYF
NA | TRBJ2-5 | TRBV9 | CASSVLEGSQETQYF
NA | TRBJ2-2 | TRBV7-9 | CASNPPQGPGELFF
NA | TRBJ2-7 | TRBV7-2 | CASSLRFVAEQYF
NA | TRBJ1-3 | TRBV2 | CASSEAPSGTGNTIYF
NA | TRBJ1-6 | TRBV7-9 | CASSLAPKNSPLHF
NA | TRBJ1-3 | TRBV6-5 | CASSLQVTSGNTIYF
NA | TRBJ2-6 | TRBV7-2 | CASSPRGRSGANVLTF
TRBD2 | TRBJ2-7 | TRBV10-3 | CAIRLAGGLEQYF
NA | TRBJ2-2 | TRBV5-5 | CASSLVTGSGELFF
NA | TRBJ2-3 | TRBV21-1 | CASTPNRGSTDTQYF
NA | TRBJ1-6 | TRBV9 | CASSAQLSGTPLHF
NA | TRBJ2-1 | TRBV29-1 | CSVEDLRRSSYNEQFF
NA | TRBJ2-3 | TRBV2 | CARQDYTDTQYF
NA | TRBJ1-1 | TRBV7-9 | CASSRRTGNTEAFF
TRBD1 | TRBJ2-7 | TRBV23-1 | CASSHTDRGNIFYEQYF
TRBD1 | TRBJ1-1 | TRBV5-1 | CASSWTGTGNTEAFF
NA | TRBJ2-4 | TRBV5-4 | CASSGTGKGTKNIQYF
TRBD1 | TRBJ1-2 | TRBV4-1 | CASSQGTGTGSIDGYTF
NA | TRBJ2-5 | TRBV7-7 | CASSLSRGSQETQYF
TRBD2 | TRBJ2-1 | TRBV2 | CASSLAGGGYNEQFF
NA | TRBJ1-6 | TRBV7-8 | CASSLGGMGISYNSPLHF
NA | TRBJ1-5 | TRBV15 | CATSREVPSGQPQHF
NA | TRBJ1-5 | TRBV10-3 | CAISEGDSNQPQHF
TRBD1 | TRBJ1-2 | TRBV29-1 | CSVVTGGAPNGYTF
NA | TRBJ2-1 | TRBV7-3 | CASSLSATYNEQFF
TRBD1 | TRBJ2-2 | TRBV7-2 | CASRITGAGELFF
NA | TRBJ2-3 | TRBV7-3 | CASSLTGRALTDTQYF
NA | TRBJ1-2 | TRBV6-6 | CASQSVYGYTF
TRBD1 | TRBJ1-2 | TRBV6-1 | CASRFGDRDGGYTF
TRBD1 | TRBJ2-5 | TRBV19 | CASRAGQGSRKGQEETQYF
TRBD2 | TRBJ2-3 | TRBV30 | CAWSGAPLGGKETDTQYF
NA | TRBJ2-7 | TRBV7-9 | CASSYPSYEQYF
NA | TRBJ2-1 | TRBV16 | CASSQSLGSSYNEQFF
NA | TRBJ2-3 | TRBV20-1 | CSAGFRDTQYF
TRBD2 | TRBJ2-5 | TRBV7-6 | CASSRKPTSGSQETQYF
NA | TRBJ1-4 | TRBV15 | CATSRDRKHNEKLFF
TRBD2 | NA | TRBV19 | CASSRGGDTYEQYF
NA | TRBJ2-1 | TRBV5-1 | CASSAQGGSNEQFF
NA | TRBJ1-6 | TRBV2 | CASRDGGGNSPLHF
TRBD2 | TRBJ2-1 | TRBV7-3 | CASSPGGPVKNEQFF
NA | TRBJ2-5 | TRBV12-5 | CARGGSGELYQETQYF
NA | TRBJ2-4 | TRBV18 | CASSPGTEGKNIQYF
NA | TRBJ1-2 | TRBV7-2 | CASSSTRYGYTF
NA | TRBJ2-4 | TRBV7-2 | CASSQDFGRNIQYF
TRBD2 | TRBJ2-7 | TRBV19 | CASKVSGSFYEQYF
NA | TRBJ2-3 | TRBV4-1 | CASSRGGRSSTDTQYF
NA | TRBJ1-2 | TRBV27 | CASSFLGGLSYGYTF